This TCR beta chain is drawn from a study of lymphopenia after photon versus proton radiotherapy. General study results and limits: Better survival with proton therapy was suggested as possible, not demonstrated. Oligoclonal CD8+ Temra expansion after nadir drove photon patients' diversity drop. Photon-treated patients lost naive T cells and TCR diversity; proton-treated stayed stable.

The germline CDR1 and CDR2 sequences are LNHNV and YYDKDF (reference sequence). The CDR3 length is 15 residues. Trimming took 7 bases from V and 0 from J, leaving 14 bases between them. Notes on this clone: Antigen: not known.

Produced via immunoSEQ multiplex PCR; TCRdb's table is partial and in-frame only. The sample has 150,000 to 200,000 clones, approximately 91% seen once. The receptor was derived from a man aged 50 or older with gastric cancer. The rearrangement uses TRBV15 and TRBJ2-3; D is ambiguous. This specimen was peripheral blood, taken from a patient treated with photon-based radiotherapy. CDR3 sequence: CATTNETISTDTQYF. The CDR3 DNA is TGTGCCACCACGAACGAAACTATAAGCACAGATACGCAGTATTTT. The whole variable domain, remainder taken from reference TRBV15 and TRBJ2-3, is DAMVIQNPRYQVTQFGKPVTLSCSQTLNHNVMYWYQQKSSQAPKLLFHYYDKDFNNEADTPDNFQSRRPNTSFCFLDIRSPGLGDTAMYLCATTNETISTDTQYFGPGTRLTVL.